This note documents a single TCR beta chain sequence. Its specificity is unknown. CDR3 length equals 11 residues. Trimming pared 5 bases from V and 4 bases from J, leaving 9 bases between. Germline V gene data show CDR1 as DFQATT and CDR2 as SNEGSKA (reference sequence). This record comes from a study of cytomegalovirus exposure and HLA in healthy donors. Study-level points and caveats: Sequence variants that were highly shared formed a cluster that was likely a sequencing artifact. Reports indicated that the classifier achieved high specificity and sensitivity in diagnosing cytomegalovirus status. Rare TCR sequences predominated, though certain public TCRs were found in many donors. A missense DCLRE1C variant was associated with V- and J-gene trimming of TCR beta chains in a later analysis, and an independent cohort replicated the association.

Researchers ran the PCR with 60 Vbeta and 13 Jbeta primers. Profiled with immunoSEQ multiplex PCR; TCRdb holds only in-frame clones, not every one. The sample lists about 210,000 clones, under 85% occurring once. The sequence was obtained from a woman in her forties or fifties in good health and CMV-seropositive. The V and J genes are TRBV20-1 and TRBJ2-7, with unresolved D. The sequencing sample was made of PBMCs. This chain's CDR3 is CSAPEYYEQYF. CDR3 nucleotides: TGCAGTGCTCCGGAGTATTACGAGCAGTACTTC.